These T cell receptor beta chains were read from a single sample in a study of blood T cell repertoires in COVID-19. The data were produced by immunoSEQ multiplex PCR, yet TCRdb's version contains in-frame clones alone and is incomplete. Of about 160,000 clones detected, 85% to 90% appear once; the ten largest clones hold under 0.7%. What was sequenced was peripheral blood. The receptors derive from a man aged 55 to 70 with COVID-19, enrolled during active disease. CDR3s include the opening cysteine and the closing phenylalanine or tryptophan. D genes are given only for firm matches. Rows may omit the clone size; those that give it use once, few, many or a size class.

TGCAGCGTTGTTGGGAGCTCCTACGAGCAGTACTTC CSVVGSSYEQYF TRBV29-1 once TRBJ2-7 .
TGTGCCAGCAGCCTCGTGGAGGTCCGTTCACCCCTCCACTTT CASSLVEVRSPLHF TRBV28 . TRBJ1-6 .
TGCAGCGTTGCCCTAGCGGGGCACACAGATACGCAGTATTTT CSVALAGHTDTQYF TRBV29-1 . TRBJ2-3 TRBD2
TGTGCCAGCAGTTACGGGGTGACAGCAAAACAAGAAGCTTTCTTT CASSYGVTAKQEAFF TRBV6-2/TRBV6-3 . TRBJ1-1 .
TGTGCCAGCAGCTTGGCCCTTTCCGGGACAGCGAACACTGAAGCTTTCTTT CASSLALSGTANTEAFF TRBV5-5 . TRBJ1-1 TRBD1
TGTGCCAGCAGCTTAGGCCCATCCTCGGGAGAGACCCAGTACTTC CASSLGPSSGETQYF TRBV7-2 . TRBJ2-5 .
TGTGCCAGCAGCTCTGTCCGAGACGGGGGGGGAGGTGAAACAGATACGCAGTATTTT CASSSVRDGGGGETDTQYF TRBV5-8 . TRBJ2-3 TRBD2
TGTGCCAGCAGCTTGTATCAGCGTGCAGATACGCAGTATTTT CASSLYQRADTQYF TRBV5-6 . TRBJ2-3 .
TGTGCCTGGACTATCACCGGTAATTCACCCCTCCACTTT CAWTITGNSPLHF TRBV30 . TRBJ1-6 .
TGTGCCAGCAGCTTAGGCCCGGCTAGCGGGGGATCTGGGACCCAGTACTTC CASSLGPASGGSGTQYF TRBV7-2 . TRBJ2-5 TRBD2
TGTGCCACCAGCAGGCCTAGTCCGAACACCGGGGAGCTGTTTTTT CATSRPSPNTGELFF TRBV15 . TRBJ2-2 .
TGTGCCAGCAGCGCGGGGACAGGATACTCCTACGAGCAGTACTTC CASSAGTGYSYEQYF TRBV11-1 . TRBJ2-7 TRBD1